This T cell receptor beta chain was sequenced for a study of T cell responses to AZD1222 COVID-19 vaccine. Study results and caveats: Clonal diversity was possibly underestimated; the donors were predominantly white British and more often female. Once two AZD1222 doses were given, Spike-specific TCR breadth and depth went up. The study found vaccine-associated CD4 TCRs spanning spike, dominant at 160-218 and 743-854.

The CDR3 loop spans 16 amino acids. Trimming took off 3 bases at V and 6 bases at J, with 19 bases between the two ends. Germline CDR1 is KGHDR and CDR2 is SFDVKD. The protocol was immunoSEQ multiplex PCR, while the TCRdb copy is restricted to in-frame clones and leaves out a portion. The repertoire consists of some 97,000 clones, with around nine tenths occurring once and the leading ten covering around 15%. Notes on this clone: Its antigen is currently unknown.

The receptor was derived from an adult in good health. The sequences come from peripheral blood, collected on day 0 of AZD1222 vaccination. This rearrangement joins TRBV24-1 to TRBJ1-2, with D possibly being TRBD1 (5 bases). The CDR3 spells CATSDGTRGYLDGYTF. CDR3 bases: TGTGCCACCAGTGATGGAACGAGGGGTTATTTGGATGGCTACACCTTC.